Given below is one TCR beta chain in context. Its specificity is unknown. The PCR had 60 Vbeta and 13 Jbeta primers. Generated by immunoSEQ multiplex PCR, the TCRdb table keeps only in-frame clones and is missing some. The repertoire holds 200,000 to 250,000 clones, with approximately 70% as singletons. The CDR3 spans 16 residues. V shed 0 bases and J 10 bases; nucleotides not matched to a gene: 7. Per germline, CDR1 SGHTA and CDR2 FQGNSA. This entry belongs to a study of cytomegalovirus exposure and HLA in healthy donors. General study results and limits: Being indistinguishable, some V segments were excluded, TRBV6-2 and TRBV6-3 among them. Using the classifier, cytomegalovirus status was reportedly diagnosed with high specificity and sensitivity. Earlier analysis found most TCR beta V segments productive about 90% or about 30% of the time. TCR beta sequences numbering under 20,000 were associated with HLA alleles at 0.05 false discovery rate in a later analysis.

The chain has TRBV7-2 and TRBJ1-6; 9 positions match TRBD1. Source material: PBMCs. The TCR was taken from a man between 35 and 55 years old in good health and CMV-seropositive. This CDR3 reads CASSLAGPGQGSPLHF. In DNA form, the CDR3 reads TGTGCCAGCAGCTTAGCTGGACCGGGACAGGGCTCACCCCTCCACTTT.